These 26 T cell receptor beta chains were sequenced from one sample in a study of control samples from healthy donors and cancer patients. Libraries were prepared by immunoSEQ multiplex PCR; TCRdb keeps only in-frame clonotypes and omits some of them. The profile covers about 100,000 clones, with roughly 92% appearing a single time and 3% taken by the ten largest. Sequencing was done on a sample of blood. The receptors here all came from a human donor in good health. The donor label of this sample is uncertain.

V gene TRBV5-6 combines with J gene TRBJ2-7; D possibly corresponds to TRBD1 (6 bases). This CDR3 spans 15 amino acids. In germline, CDR1 is SGHDT, CDR2 YYEEEE. V lost 2 bases and J lost 6, with 18 bases in between. The CDR3 nucleotides read TGTGCCAGCAGCTTATACCACAGGGTTGGGGCCGAGCAGTACTTC. This translates into CASSLYHRVGAEQYF.

The chain carries TRBV7-2 and TRBJ2-3, with TRBD1 matching over 7 bases. Germline V CDR1 and CDR2: SGHTA, FQGNSA. The CDR3 covers 18 residues. V was pared by 5 bases and J by 0 bases, with 14 bases of the junction left unmatched. CDR3 in DNA: TGTGCCAGCAGCCACGGGACAGCAGTCAGTACTAGCACAGATACGCAGTATTTT. Translating it yields CASSHGTAVSTSTDTQYF.

The chain combines TRBV18 with TRBJ1-1; D not certain. The CDR3 covers 14 residues. Germline V gene data show CDR1 as KGHSH and CDR2 as LQKENI. The V gene lost 1 base and the J gene lost 5 bases, with 11 bases spanning the gap. CDR3 coding DNA: TGTGCCAGCTCACCACTCTCTCCGGGGACTGAAGCTTTCTTT. Amino acids: CASSPLSPGTEAFF. The full variable domain, its missing parts supplied by reference TRBV18 and TRBJ1-1, is NAGVMQNPRHLVRRRGQEARLRCSPMKGHSHVYWYRQLPEEGLKFMVYLQKENIIDESGMPKERFSAEFPKEGPSILRIQQVVRGDSAAYFCASSPLSPGTEAFFGQGTRLTVV.

The J gene is TRBJ1-5, the V gene TRBV15; tentative D call: TRBD1 (6 bases). V was clipped by 5 bases and J by 0 bases, with 17 bases between them. The CDR3 is 17 residues long. The germline gives CDR1 LNHNV, CDR2 YYDKDF (reference sequence). This CDR3 is CATSFNLRGYSNQPQHF. The CDR3 region has the DNA TGTGCCACCAGCTTCAATCTCAGGGGCTATAGCAATCAGCCCCAGCATTTT.

As DNA, the CDR3 is TGTGCCAGCAGCAAGGGAGCTGGCTACACCTTC. Its translation is CASSKGAGYTF. This chain connects TRBV7-9 to TRBJ1-2; D gene unclear. CDR3 length: 11 amino acids. Germline CDR1 reads SEHNR; CDR2 reads FQNEAQ (reference sequence). V lost 5 bases to trimming and J lost 7 bases, with 8 bases between them.

This chain links TRBV10-3 with TRBJ2-7; D is possibly TRBD1 or TRBD2 (5 bases each). CDR3 length equals 14 residues. V was clipped by 0 bases and J by 9 bases, with 15 bases between them. The germline V gene has CDR1 ENHRY and CDR2 SYGVKD. DNA of the CDR3: TGTGCCATCAGTGAGTCGAGGGACGGCATTCTGCAGTACTTC. Residues: CAISESRDGILQYF.

This chain links TRBV4-3 with TRBJ2-6, with a tentative D call TRBD2 (6 bases). This CDR3 contains 19 residues. Trimming pared 0 bases from V and 1 base from J, leaving 16 bases between. CDR1 and CDR2 from the germline V gene are LGHNA and YSLEER. The CDR3 protein is CASSQETYGGLSGANVLTF. The CDR3 bases are TGCGCCAGCAGCCAAGAGACCTACGGGGGTCTATCTGGGGCCAACGTCCTGACTTTC.

A remark on this clone: At one end the junction does not follow the germline gene, possibly because of a read error. The chain employs TRBV3-1 (or the pseudogene TRBV3-2) and TRBJ2-6, with D perhaps given as TRBD1 or TRBD2 (5 bases each). The germline CDR1 and CDR2 sequences are LGHDT and YNNKEL (reference sequence). The CDR3 is made up of 14 amino acids. CDR3 sequence reads: CASRQVRGARVLTF. The CDR3 DNA reads TGTGCCAGCAGACAAGTAAGAGGGGCCAGGGTCCTGACTTTC.

The CDR3 DNA follows: TGCGCCAGCAGCGACGGGACAGCTAACTATGGCTACACCTTC. Translated: CASSDGTANYGYTF. This rearrangement joins TRBV5-1 to TRBJ1-2, with TRBD1 matching 7 bases. V shed 4 bases, J shed 0 bases, and the junction held 3 bases outside the gene matches. This CDR3 has 14 residues. Germline-derived CDR1 and CDR2 are SGHRS and YFSETQ. The full variable domain, completed using reference TRBV5-1 and TRBJ1-2, is KAGVTQTPRYLIKTRGQQVTLSCSPISGHRSVSWYQQTPGQGLQFLFEYFSETQRNKGNFPGRFSGRQFSNSRSEMNVSTLELGDSALYLCASSDGTANYGYTFGSGTRLTVV.

This chain links TRBV2 with TRBJ1-5, with TRBD1 matching 10 bases. V dropped 4 bases and J dropped 4; count of bases not matched to a gene: 4. From germline, CDR1 is SNHLY and CDR2 FYNNEI. The length of the CDR3 is 15 residues. The CDR3: CASSVGDRGNQPQHF. The CDR3 DNA follows: TGTGCCAGCAGTGTTGGGGACAGGGGAAATCAGCCCCAGCATTTT.

This rearrangement joins TRBV19 to TRBJ1-5; D call uncertain. Germline CDR1 is LNHDA and CDR2 is SQIVND (reference sequence). Trimming shortened V by 11 bases and J by 1 base, and 12 bases separated the two germline ends. The CDR3 extends over 13 amino acids. The CDR3 DNA is TGTGCCTCGACGGCGGGGAGCAATCAGCCCCAGCATTTT. Translated: CASTAGSNQPQHF.

The rearrangement links TRBV19 to TRBJ1-3, with 9 nucleotides matching TRBD1. This CDR3 region has 15 residues. Germline assignment: CDR1 LNHDA and CDR2 SQIVND (reference sequence). J gave up 2 bases and V 3 bases, and 2 bases lay outside the gene matches. CDR3 sequence: CASSIGQGTGNTIYF. The CDR3 region has the DNA TGTGCCAGTAGTATTGGACAGGGGACTGGAAACACCATATATTTT.

The J gene is TRBJ1-2, the V gene TRBV3-1 (or the pseudogene TRBV3-2); D call uncertain. There are 12 residues in the CDR3. The V and J ends lost 4 bases and 2 bases respectively, with 5 bases between them. Per germline, CDR1 LGHDT and CDR2 YNNKEL (reference sequence). CDR3 amino acids: CASSRQNYGYTF. CDR3 in DNA: TGTGCCAGCAGCCGGCAGAACTATGGCTACACCTTC.

This clone occurred once. This chain joins TRBV30 and TRBJ1-2, with 9 nucleotides matching TRBD1. The V and J ends lost 3 bases and 5 bases, in that order; junction bases with no gene match: 7. Germline lookup yields CDR1 GTSNPN and CDR2 SVGIG (reference sequence). The CDR3 extends over 14 amino acids. CDR3 sequence reads: CAWRDTTGGYGYTF. In DNA form, the CDR3 reads TGTGCCTGGAGGGATACGACAGGGGGGTATGGCTACACCTTC.

J is TRBJ1-2 and V is TRBV5-1, with D possibly matching TRBD1 (5 bases). This CDR3 has 18 residues. The ends were cut back, 3 bases at V and 2 bases at J, with 23 bases in the middle. Germline CDR1 reads SGHRS; CDR2 reads YFSETQ. CDR3 protein: CASSSYTGSLLMNYGYTF. The CDR3, as DNA: TGCGCCAGCAGCTCTTACACAGGCTCACTTCTTATGAACTATGGCTACACCTTC. Full variable domain (rest looked up from reference TRBV5-1 and TRBJ1-2): KAGVTQTPRYLIKTRGQQVTLSCSPISGHRSVSWYQQTPGQGLQFLFEYFSETQRNKGNFPGRFSGRQFSNSRSEMNVSTLELGDSALYLCASSSYTGSLLMNYGYTFGSGTRLTVV.

The chain couples TRBV2 to TRBJ2-5; a weak D match, TRBD2 (6 bases). The CDR3 extends over 14 amino acids. V was shortened by 8 bases and J by 0 bases, with 13 bases between the two germline ends. Germline V gives CDR1 SNHLY, CDR2 FYNNEI. The CDR3 DNA is TGTGCCAGCCTTGGAGGGTCGTACCAAGAGACCCAGTACTTC. As protein: CASLGGSYQETQYF.

The rearrangement joins TRBV7-2 to TRBJ1-1, with D maybe TRBD1 (6 bases). The CDR3 extends over 14 amino acids. Trimming stripped 8 bases from V and 2 bases from J, with 15 bases between. The germline gives CDR1 SGHTA, CDR2 FQGNSA. CDR3: CASREQGFNTEAFF. For the CDR3, the DNA is TGTGCCAGCCGGGAACAGGGTTTTAACACTGAAGCTTTCTTT.

The chain uses TRBV27 and TRBJ2-1, with TRBD2 identical over 9 bases. The V segment lost 2 bases and the J segment 8 bases; nucleotides outside the gene matches: 10. Germline CDR1 is MNHEY and CDR2 is SMNVEV (reference sequence). The CDR3 is 16 amino acids. This CDR3 is CASSLRAGGVYDEQFF. The CDR3 bases are TGTGCCAGCAGTTTACGGGCGGGGGGGGTATACGATGAGCAGTTCTTC.

The V call is TRBV6-5, the J call TRBJ1-1, with D possibly being TRBD1 (5 bases). Germline V gives CDR1 MNHEY, CDR2 SVGAGI. The CDR3 extends over 14 amino acids. V was pared by 2 bases and J by 5 bases, with 12 bases between. The CDR3 bases are TGTGCCAGCAGTTACAGGGGTCGTGGAACTGAAGCTTTCTTT. Its protein is CASSYRGRGTEAFF.

The genes are TRBV5-1 and TRBJ1-1; TRBD1 aligns across 10 bases. There are 14 residues in the CDR3. Germline CDR1 SGHRS, CDR2 YFSETQ. Unmatched junction bases numbered 3, after V lost 3 bases and J lost 4 bases. For the CDR3, the DNA is TGCGCCAGCAGCTCGGGACAGGGGTTCACTGAAGCTTTCTTT. It encodes CASSSGQGFTEAFF.

Concerning this clone: The sample contains more than one DNA sequence encoding this CDR3. The chain uses TRBV12-3 or TRBV12-4 and TRBJ2-7; no clear D. Trimming took 3 bases from V and 3 from J, leaving 3 bases between them. CDR3 length equals 11 residues. In DNA, the CDR3 is TGTGCCAGCAGTTTTGGCTACGAGCAGTACTTC. This translates into CASSFGYEQYF.

This sequence joins TRBV4-2 and TRBJ1-2; 7 nucleotides match TRBD1. The CDR3 is 14 amino acids. V lost 2 bases, J lost 7 bases, and 7 bases stayed unmatched. Germline-derived CDR1 and CDR2 are LGHNA and YNFKEQ. CDR3 sequence reads: CASSQTGVVGGYTF. The DNA for the CDR3 is TGTGCCAGCAGCCAAACAGGGGTCGTGGGTGGCTACACCTTC.

The V and J genes are TRBV12-5 and TRBJ2-2, with 9 bases that match TRBD1. CDR1 is LGHNT and CDR2 is FRNRAP in the germline V gene. The CDR3 is 17 amino acids. J lost 5 bases, V lost 5 bases, and 12 bases had no gene match. DNA for the CDR3: TGTGCTAGTGGTATTACGGGACAGGGAGTGTGGACCGGGGAGCTGTTTTTT. Translating it yields CASGITGQGVWTGELFF.

The CDR3 loop is CASSVAQGASGNTIYF. The DNA for the CDR3 is TGTGCCAGCAGCGTAGCACAGGGGGCGTCTGGAAACACCATATATTTT. The chain is built from TRBV9 and TRBJ1-3, with TRBD1 matching over 9 bases. The length of the CDR3 is 16 residues. Germline CDR1 reads SGDLS; CDR2 reads YYNGEE. Trimming took 0 bases from V and 1 from J; bases not matched to a gene: 2.

This chain uses TRBV28 with TRBJ2-7; D remains ambiguous. CDR1 is MDHEN and CDR2 is SYDVKM in the germline V gene. The CDR3 covers 15 residues. The germline V and J ends were trimmed by 3 bases and 3 bases, with 15 bases remaining between them. The CDR3 bases are TGTGCCAGCAGTTTGGTTCGTCAGATAATCTACGAGCAGTACTTC. It specifies CASSLVRQIIYEQYF.

The V call is TRBV7-3, the J call TRBJ1-6; perhaps TRBD1 as D (5 bases). This CDR3 has 15 residues. Deletions cut 2 bases from V and 7 bases from J, with 12 bases between. The germline gives CDR1 SGHTA, CDR2 FQGTGA. The chain's CDR3 is CASSLQKGPNSPLHF. The CDR3 bases are TGTGCCAGCAGCTTACAAAAGGGGCCCAATTCACCCCTCCACTTT.